These 24 T cell receptor beta chains came from one sample sequenced in a study of tumor and adjacent non-tumor tissue in lung cancer. TCRbeta libraries were built with three rounds of nested PCR, modified from ARM-PCR. One entry per CDR3 protein results from TCRdb running MiXCR on the multiplex PCR reads. The profile covers about 93,000 distinct CDR3 sequences, with 65% to 75% appearing a single time and about 18% taken by the ten largest. The template was RNA from unsorted bulk tissue. The material sequenced was lung tumor tissue. The receptors were gathered from a man aged 60 to 69 with non-small cell lung cancer.

The V call is TRBV6-1, the J call TRBJ2-7, with a weak D call TRBD1 (5 bases). Trimming cost V 5 bases and J 0 bases, with 14 bases left between them. Per germline, CDR1 MNHNS and CDR2 SASEGT. CDR3 length: 15 residues. CDR3 in DNA: TGTGCCAGCAGTTCTCGGACATTCGGCTCCTACGAGCAGTACTTC. Encoded protein: CASSSRTFGSYEQYF.

In this sample, this clonotype turned up once. The chain employs TRBV20-1 and TRBJ1-1, with no clear D. V lost 1 base to trimming and J lost 1 base, with 7 bases between them. Germline-derived CDR1 and CDR2 are DFQATT and SNEGSKA (reference sequence). This CDR3 is built from 13 residues. CDR3 protein: CSARGQQNTEAFF. In DNA, the CDR3 is TGCAGTGCTAGAGGTCAGCAGAACACTGAAGCTTTCTTT.

The genes are TRBV28 and TRBJ1-4; D is perhaps TRBD1 (5 bases). The CDR3 sequence is 14 residues long. V gave up 6 bases and J gave up 3 bases, with 11 bases separating them. Germline-derived CDR1 and CDR2 are MDHEN and SYDVKM. In DNA, the CDR3 is TGTGCCAGCAGCCCAGGGAGGGCTAATGAAAAACTGTTTTTT. It encodes CASSPGRANEKLFF.

Of note for this clonotype: Relative to the germline gene, one junction end is altered; a read error may explain this. This chain uses TRBV7-8 with TRBJ2-5; 12 positions agree with TRBD2. There are 17 residues in the CDR3. Per the germline V gene, CDR1 is SGHVS and CDR2 is FQNEAQ. CDR3 nucleotide sequence: TGTGCCAGCAGCTTAGGAGGACTAGCGGGGCATCAAGAGACCCGGTACTTC. This codes for CASSLGGLAGHQETRYF.

In this sample, this clonotype turned up many times. The J gene is TRBJ2-5, the V gene TRBV6-5; 11 bases map to TRBD1. The V gene's germline CDR1 is MNHEY and CDR2 SVGAGI. Unmatched junction bases numbered 7, after V lost 5 bases and J lost 5 bases. The CDR3 is made up of 15 amino acids. The CDR3 coding sequence is TGTGCCAGCAGTGCATTGGGGACAGGGGGGGAGACCCAGTACTTC. Translating it yields CASSALGTGGETQYF.

With regard to this clonotype: A much more abundant neighbour one base away suggests this may be a read error. This CDR3 reads CASSSPRVSNHGYTF. The CDR3 coding sequence is TGTGCCAGCAGCTCCCCCAGAGTGTCTAACCATGGCTACACCTTC. The rearrangement uses TRBV6-2 or TRBV6-3 and TRBJ1-2, with D uncertain. Germline V gene lookup returns CDR1 MNHEY and CDR2 SVGEGT. The length of the CDR3 is 15 residues.

This clonotype was counted ten times or more. The CDR3: CSALGIPTDTQYF. The CDR3, as DNA: TGCAGTGCTTTGGGGATACCCACAGATACGCAGTATTTT. V gene TRBV20-1 combines with J gene TRBJ2-3; no reliable D call. Deletions cut 5 bases from V and 2 bases from J, with 11 bases between. CDR3 length: 13 residues. Germline CDR1 DFQATT, CDR2 SNEGSKA (reference sequence).

This clonotype was counted only a few times. The chain links TRBV30 to TRBJ1-2; the match to TRBD1 covers 12 bases. With 5 bases clipped from V and 8 bases from J, the junction kept 6 bases outside the gene matches. The CDR3 length is 13 residues. Germline assignment: CDR1 GTSNPN and CDR2 SVGIG (reference sequence). CDR3 region: CAWEGQGARGYTF. The CDR3 DNA reads as TGTGCCTGGGAGGGACAGGGGGCGCGAGGCTACACCTTC.

The chain carries TRBV12-3 or TRBV12-4 and TRBJ1-2; possibly TRBD1 for D (6 bases). The CDR3 extends over 15 amino acids. In DNA form, the CDR3 reads TGTGCTATCAGTCCAGTCCGGGAACAGGGCTATGGCTACACCTTC. It codes for CAISPVREQGYGYTF.

This clonotype appeared many times. J is TRBJ1-5 and V is TRBV12-3 or TRBV12-4; weak D call: TRBD1 (6 bases). V was cut by 6 bases and J by 1 base, with 16 bases left in between. The CDR3 consists of 16 residues. For the CDR3, the DNA is TGTGCCAGCAGCCCCCCCGGACAGACCAGCAATCAGCCCCAGCATTTT. Translation gives CASSPPGQTSNQPQHF.

Worth noting for this clonotype: One junction end does not reproduce the germline sequence, and a read error may be involved. The V gene is TRBV7-8, the J gene TRBJ2-1, with D perhaps TRBD1 or TRBD2 (7 bases each). The germline V gene has CDR1 SGHVS and CDR2 FQNEAQ. CDR3 length equals 16 residues. Here the CDR3 DNA reads TGTGCCACTAAAACAGGGGACGGGGGGTCCTTCAATAAGCAGTTCTTC. It specifies CATKTGDGGSFNKQFF.

This clonotype was seen only a few times. The chain joins TRBV20-1 to TRBJ2-7; TRBD2 aligns across 11 bases. Per germline, CDR1 DFQATT and CDR2 SNEGSKA (reference sequence). The J segment lost 3 bases and the V segment lost 4 bases, leaving 14 bases of the junction unmatched. The CDR3 runs 17 residues. The CDR3 DNA reads TGCAGTGCTACAGGAGCCGCCCGGACTAGCGGGCGCTACGAGCAGTACTTC. Its translation is CSATGAARTSGRYEQYF.

This clonotype was detected many times. The CDR3 sequence is CASNYLTSGRGNTGELFF. The CDR3 DNA sequence: TGTGCCAGCAACTATCTCACTAGCGGGAGGGGGAACACCGGGGAGCTGTTTTTT. V and J are TRBV4-2 and TRBJ2-2; 13 nucleotides align to TRBD2. The ends lost 7 bases at V and 1 base at J; junction bases unmatched: 9. The CDR3 contains 18 residues. Germline-derived CDR1 and CDR2 are LGHNA and YNFKEQ.

The J gene is TRBJ2-6, the V gene TRBV6-5; D may be TRBD1 or TRBD2 (5 bases each). CDR3 size: 15 residues. Germline V gene lookup returns CDR1 MNHEY and CDR2 SVGAGI. The V and J ends lost 7 bases and 2 bases respectively, with 12 bases between them. In DNA form, the CDR3 reads TGTGCCAGCAATTTGGGGGTCGCTGGGGCCAACGTCCTGACTTTC. Its translation is CASNLGVAGANVLTF.

Concerning this clonotype itself: Sequence at one end of the junction differs from germline and may be a read error. This chain links TRBV12-3 or TRBV12-4 with TRBJ1-1; a weak D match, TRBD1 (5 bases). CDR3 length: 13 residues. The CDR3 protein is CASSHPVDTEAFF. CDR3 bases: TGTGCCAGCAGCCACCCCGTGGACACTGAAGCTTTCTTC.

This clonotype was seen a handful of times. This sequence may be a read error, since a much larger clone differs from it by one base. This chain connects TRBV2 to TRBJ2-5; D gene ambiguous. Germline V CDR1 and CDR2: SNHLY, FYNNEI. The CDR3 spans 11 residues. CDR3 region: CVSYYQETQYF. In nucleotides, the CDR3 is TGTGTCAGCTACTACCAAGAGACCCAGTACTTC.

This clonotype was seen once. A read error may produce the germline difference seen at one junction end. This sequence joins TRBV7-6 and TRBJ2-1; 8 positions agree with TRBD2. The CDR3 runs to 15 residues. The germline CDR1 and CDR2 sequences are SGHVS and FNYEAQ. CDR3: CARSSERTSWNEQLF. The CDR3 DNA is TGTGCCAGGAGCTCTGAACGGACTAGCTGGAATGAGCAGCTCTTC.

About this clonotype itself: A read error may be the cause here, since a much bigger clone is one base away. The CDR3 loop is CASTRLGRNTGELFF. CDR3 DNA sequence: TGTGCCAGTACTCGACTGGGGAGGAACACCGGGGAGCTGTTTTTT. The chain employs TRBV19 and TRBJ2-2, with a weak D call TRBD2 (5 bases). Germline CDR1 LNHDA, CDR2 SQIVND (reference sequence). V lost 7 bases and J lost 1, with 13 bases in between. The CDR3 contains 15 residues.

This clonotype occurred many times. This chain uses TRBV12-3 or TRBV12-4 with TRBJ2-3, with 10 bases aligning to TRBD2. Trimming at V came to 6 bases and at J to 2 bases, leaving 5 bases not matched to a gene. CDR3 length: 15 amino acids. CDR3 nucleotides: TGTGCCAGCAGGAAGGGGACTAGCGCCACAGATACGCAGTATTTT. Translated: CASRKGTSATDTQYF.

Details on this clonotype: The junction differs from germline at one of its ends, possibly a read error. This chain connects TRBV20-1 to TRBJ1-6; TRBD1 might be the D (5 bases). CDR3 length equals 15 residues. Germline CDR1 and CDR2: DFQATT and SNEGSKA (reference sequence). The CDR3 region has the DNA TGCAGTGCTAGATCCCCTGACAGAGGAAATCCACCCCTCCACTTC. The encoded protein is CSARSPDRGNPPLHF.

This clonotype has just one count. Compared with germline, one end of the junction differs, possibly owing to a read error. The chain employs TRBV12-3 or TRBV12-4 and TRBJ2-7; 16 nucleotides align to TRBD2. This CDR3 contains 16 residues. DNA of the CDR3: TGTGCCAGCAGTCCTGGGACTAGCGGGAGGGCATACGAGCGGTACTTC. Encoded protein: CASSPGTSGRAYERYF.

About this clonotype: A much larger clone lies a single base off, so this may be a read error. The chain uses TRBV13 and TRBJ1-2, with D unresolved. Germline CDR1 reads PRHDT; CDR2 reads FYEKMQ (reference sequence). This CDR3 region has 12 residues. The CDR3 protein is CVSSLQAYGYTF. The CDR3 region has the DNA TGTGTCAGCAGCTTACAAGCCTATGGCTACACCTTC.

This chain connects TRBV6-2 or TRBV6-3 to TRBJ1-1; 10 bases align to TRBD1. Germline V gene data show CDR1 as MNHEY and CDR2 as SVGEGT. The CDR3 sequence is 12 residues long. In DNA form, the CDR3 reads TGTCTCAGCAGTACGACAGGGGGCTCAGCTTTCTTT. This codes for CLSSTTGGSAFF.

In this sample, this clonotype turned up a few times. The chain recombines TRBV20-1 with TRBJ2-1; 11 bases are a match to TRBD2. The CDR3 extends over 17 amino acids. The V gene's germline CDR1 is DFQATT and CDR2 SNEGSKA (reference sequence). Unmatched junction bases numbered 12, after V lost 0 bases and J lost 8 bases. The CDR3, as DNA: TGCAGTGCTAGAGAGGCGGGACTAGCGGTGACTCGGGATGAGCAGTTCTTC. The encoded protein is CSAREAGLAVTRDEQFF.